This TCR beta chain was captured in a study of blood T cell repertoires in COVID-19. Study as a whole: Donors in the United States, Italy and Spain gave samples during acute or convalescent COVID-19. From T cells, B-cell-depleted T cells, or PBMCs came the material, which was cDNA or gDNA.

The CDR3 has 13 amino acids. Trimming removed 1 base from V and 13 bases from J, with 11 bases in between. CDR1 SGHVS and CDR2 FQNEAQ come from the germline V gene. Profiling relied on immunoSEQ multiplex PCR, and the TCRdb table lists in-frame clones only, not all of them. The table has 55,000 to 70,000 clones, 87% seen once; the top ten hold approximately 11%. The clonotype comes from a woman aged 18-29 years with acute or convalescent COVID-19. The source material was peripheral blood. The V and J genes are TRBV7-8 and TRBJ1-6; no definite D call. CDR3 loop: CASSLEGGSPLHF. The CDR3 coding sequence is TGTGCCAGCAGCTTAGAAGGTGGGAGCCCCCTCCACTTT.